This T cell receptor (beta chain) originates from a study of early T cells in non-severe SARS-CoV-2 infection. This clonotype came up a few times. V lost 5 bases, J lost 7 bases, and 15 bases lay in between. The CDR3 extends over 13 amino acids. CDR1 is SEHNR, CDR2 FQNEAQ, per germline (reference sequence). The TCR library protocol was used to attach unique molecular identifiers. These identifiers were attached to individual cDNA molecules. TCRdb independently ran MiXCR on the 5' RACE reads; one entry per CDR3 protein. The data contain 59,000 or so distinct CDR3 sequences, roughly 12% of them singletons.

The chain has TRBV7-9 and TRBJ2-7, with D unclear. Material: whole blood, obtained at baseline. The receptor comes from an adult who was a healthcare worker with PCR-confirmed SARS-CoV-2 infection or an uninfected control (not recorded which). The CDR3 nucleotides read TGTGCCAGCAGCCCCATCCGAGGCCTGGAGCAGTACTTC. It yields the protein CASSPIRGLEQYF.